The sequence of this T cell receptor beta chain was determined in a study of T cells in Graves' hyperthyroidism and ophthalmopathy. This CDR3 is built from 11 residues. CDR1 MGHRA and CDR2 YSYEKL come from the germline V gene. Trimming pared 3 bases from V and 6 bases from J, leaving 3 bases between. Whole-study results and caveats: A model built on 13 V-J features separated ophthalmopathy from stable hyperthyroidism. Blood shared most expanded thyroid clonotypes above 0.001.

PBMCs were derived from about 9.1 ml fresh peripheral blood. Concerning this clonotype: Antigen specificity is unknown.

RNA transcripts yielded amplified TCR beta CDR3 regions. TCR CDR3 regions were first amplified by RT-PCR with HTBI primers. TCRdb re-analysed the multiplex PCR reads in MiXCR, keeping a single row per CDR3 protein. Of 200,000 to 250,000 distinct CDR3 sequences detected, about 15% appear once; the ten largest clones hold around 30%. Source material: blood. The chain uses TRBV4-1 and TRBJ2-1; D unclear. This TCR was recovered from a woman in her late teens or twenties with Graves' ophthalmopathy. DNA of the CDR3: TGCGCCAGCAGCCAGGCCAATGAGCAGTTCTTC. It is translated as CASSQANEQFF.